This T cell receptor (beta chain) was profiled in a study of T cells expressing NK-cell markers (dated by TCRdb to 2020 to 2022). About the study as a whole: In sorted CD3+CD56+NKG2C+, CD3+CD56+NKG2C- and CD3+CD56-NKG2C+ T-cell subsets from about 8 donors, TCR beta-chain repertoires were profiled. Seven of the eight sequenced donors were HCMV-seropositive and one was HCMV-seronegative. The study sequenced eight donors, all healthy volunteers chosen at random: three men and five women. Illumina HiSeq 2000/2500, MiSeq or NextSeq was used to sequence libraries as 2 x 150 bp reads. The research as a whole found: In 6 or 7 donors, the dominant CD3+CD56+NKG2C+ clonotypes ranked among the top 10 CD8+ clonotypes, making up 1.0-7.0% of CD8+ T cells. It remained unclear whether the expanded NKG2C-expressing T cell clones were specific for HCMV antigens. Those dominant clonotypes were again the most abundant among CD3+CD56-NKG2C+ cells in a handful of donors, at roughly 25-65%.

Reads for this sample came from an Illumina HiSeq 2000. 5'RACE template switching, by which a universal primer site and unique molecular identifiers were added, was used to make TCR beta cDNA libraries. cDNA synthesis was primed from the TCR beta constant segment and was followed by two successive PCR amplification steps. The paper's data handling went like this. Reads were demultiplexed and grouped by UMI with MIGEC, and clonotypes were assembled and quantified with MiTCR. To exclude erroneous sequences, only TCR cDNA sequences supported by at least two reads were retained. The tcR package was used for downstream repertoire analysis, with clonotypes matched between fractions based on CDR3 nucleotide sequence plus V segment. VDJmatch was used to annotate antigen specificity against VDJdb, with one amino acid substitution in CDR3 allowed. Following reprocessing of the reads by TCRdb, the data hold one row per CDR3 protein sequence and no DNA is available. What appears here as the V and J calls and clone size reflects TCRdb's work, not the paper's. The sample table holds more than 20,000 distinct CDR3 sequences. The ten largest clones represent roughly 61% of the sample.

Spanning cysteine to phenylalanine, the CDR3 consists of 16 amino acids. This entry has no DNA. Taken from the germline V gene, the CDR1 and CDR2 loops are MNHNS and SASEGT. A commercial ELISA kit detecting HCMV-specific IgG in serum was used to determine HCMV serostatus. Peripheral blood mononuclear cells were isolated from blood by Ficoll density gradient centrifugation. In the case of this clonotype: Its specific antigen is unknown.

The chain is made from TRBV6-1 and TRBJ2-2; TCRdb reports TRBD2, a call that lacks DNA to check it against. The sequence came from a man aged 18 to 69 in good health. The sequenced sample consisted of blood T cells: a sorted CD56 or NKG2C T cell subset, CD4+ or CD8+ T cells, or bulk PBMC T cells (not recorded which). The CDR3 corresponds to CASSRPSGSFSGELFF.